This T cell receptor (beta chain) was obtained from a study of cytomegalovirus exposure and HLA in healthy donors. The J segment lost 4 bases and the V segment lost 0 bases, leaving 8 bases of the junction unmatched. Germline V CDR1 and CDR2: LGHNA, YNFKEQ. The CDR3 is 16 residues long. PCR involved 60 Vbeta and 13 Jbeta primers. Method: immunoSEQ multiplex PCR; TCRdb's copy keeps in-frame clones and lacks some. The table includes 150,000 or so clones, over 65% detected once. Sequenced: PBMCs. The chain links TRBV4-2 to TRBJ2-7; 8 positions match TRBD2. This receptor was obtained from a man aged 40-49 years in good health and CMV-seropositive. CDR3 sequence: CASSQDSRTSQYEQYF. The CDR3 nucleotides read TGTGCCAGCAGCCAAGATTCCCGGACTAGCCAATACGAGCAGTACTTC.